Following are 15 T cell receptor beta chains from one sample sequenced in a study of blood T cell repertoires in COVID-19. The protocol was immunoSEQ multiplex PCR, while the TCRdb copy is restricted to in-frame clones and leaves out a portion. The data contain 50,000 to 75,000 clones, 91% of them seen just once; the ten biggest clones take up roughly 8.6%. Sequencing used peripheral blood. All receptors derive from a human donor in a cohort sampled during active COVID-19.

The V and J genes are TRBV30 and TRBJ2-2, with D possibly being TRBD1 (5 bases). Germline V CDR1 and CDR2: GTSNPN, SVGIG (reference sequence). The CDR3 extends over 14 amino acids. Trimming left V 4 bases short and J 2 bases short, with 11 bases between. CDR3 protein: CAWKETVNTGELFF. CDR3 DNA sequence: TGTGCCTGGAAGGAGACAGTAAACACCGGGGAGCTGTTTTTT.

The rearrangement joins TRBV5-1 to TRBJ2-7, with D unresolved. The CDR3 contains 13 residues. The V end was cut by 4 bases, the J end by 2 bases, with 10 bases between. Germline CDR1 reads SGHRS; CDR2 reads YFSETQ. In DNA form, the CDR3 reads TGCGCCAGCAGCCCCTATGATACCTACGAGCAGTACTTC. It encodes CASSPYDTYEQYF.

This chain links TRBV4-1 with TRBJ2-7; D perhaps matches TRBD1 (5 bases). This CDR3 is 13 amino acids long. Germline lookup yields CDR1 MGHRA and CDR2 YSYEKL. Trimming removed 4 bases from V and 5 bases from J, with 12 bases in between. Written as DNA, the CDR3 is TGCGCCAGCAGCCTAATCTCAGGGCACGAGCAGTACTTC. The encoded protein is CASSLISGHEQYF.

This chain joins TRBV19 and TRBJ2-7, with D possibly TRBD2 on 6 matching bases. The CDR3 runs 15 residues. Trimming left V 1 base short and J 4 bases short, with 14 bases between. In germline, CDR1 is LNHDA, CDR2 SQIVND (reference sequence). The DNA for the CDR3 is TGTGCCAGTAGTATAGGGGGCGCGGCGGGGTACGAGCAGTACTTC. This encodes CASSIGGAAGYEQYF. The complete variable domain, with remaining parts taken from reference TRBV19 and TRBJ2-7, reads DGGITQSPKYLFRKEGQNVTLSCEQNLNHDAMYWYRQDPGQGLRLIYYSQIVNDFQKGDIAEGYSVSREKKESFPLTVTSAQKNPTAFYLCASSIGGAAGYEQYFGPGTRLTVT.

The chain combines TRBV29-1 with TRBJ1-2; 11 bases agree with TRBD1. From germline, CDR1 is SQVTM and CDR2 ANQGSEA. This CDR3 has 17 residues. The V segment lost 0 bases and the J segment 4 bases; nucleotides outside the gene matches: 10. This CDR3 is CSVEDPGQGVYIYGYTF. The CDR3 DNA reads TGCAGCGTTGAAGACCCGGGACAGGGGGTTTACATCTATGGCTACACCTTC.

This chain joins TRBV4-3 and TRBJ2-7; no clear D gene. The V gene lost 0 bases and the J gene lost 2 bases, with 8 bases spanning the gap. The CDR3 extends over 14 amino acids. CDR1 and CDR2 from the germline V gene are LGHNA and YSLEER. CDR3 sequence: CASSQDNPPYEQYF. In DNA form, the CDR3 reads TGCGCCAGCAGCCAAGATAATCCCCCCTACGAGCAGTACTTC.

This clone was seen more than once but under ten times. The DNA for the CDR3 is TGTGCCAGCAGCGCCCAGCGGGGGGGCACAGATACGCAGTATTTT. Translated: CASSAQRGGTDTQYF. The rearrangement uses TRBV9 and TRBJ2-3; 9 bases match TRBD2. The J segment lost 1 base and the V segment lost 3 bases, leaving 3 bases of the junction unmatched. Germline CDR1 and CDR2: SGDLS and YYNGEE. The CDR3 has 15 amino acids.

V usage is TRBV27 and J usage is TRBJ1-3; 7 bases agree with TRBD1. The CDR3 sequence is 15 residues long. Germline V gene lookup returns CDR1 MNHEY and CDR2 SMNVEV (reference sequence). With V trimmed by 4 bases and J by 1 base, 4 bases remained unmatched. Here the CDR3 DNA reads TGTGCCAGCAGTTATACAGGGGTATCTGGAAACACCATATATTTT. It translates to CASSYTGVSGNTIYF.

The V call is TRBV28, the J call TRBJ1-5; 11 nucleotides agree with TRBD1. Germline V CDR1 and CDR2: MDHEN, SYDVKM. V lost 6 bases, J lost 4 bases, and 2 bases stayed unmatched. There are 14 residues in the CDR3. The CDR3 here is CASSGTGGNQPQHF. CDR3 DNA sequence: TGTGCCAGCAGCGGGACAGGGGGGAATCAGCCCCAGCATTTT.

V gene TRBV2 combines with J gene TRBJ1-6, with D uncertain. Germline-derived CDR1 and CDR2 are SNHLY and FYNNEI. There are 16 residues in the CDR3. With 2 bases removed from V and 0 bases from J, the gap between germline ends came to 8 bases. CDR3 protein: CASSELASSYNSPLHF. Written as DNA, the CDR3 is TGTGCCAGCAGTGAACTCGCCAGCTCCTATAATTCACCCCTCCACTTT.

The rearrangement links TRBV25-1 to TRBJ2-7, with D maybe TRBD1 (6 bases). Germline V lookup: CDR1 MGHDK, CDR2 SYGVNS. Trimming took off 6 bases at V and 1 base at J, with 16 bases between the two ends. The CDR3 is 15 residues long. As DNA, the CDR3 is TGTGCCAGCAGCCCACTGGGGGCAGATTCCTACGAGCAGTACTTC. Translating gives CASSPLGADSYEQYF.

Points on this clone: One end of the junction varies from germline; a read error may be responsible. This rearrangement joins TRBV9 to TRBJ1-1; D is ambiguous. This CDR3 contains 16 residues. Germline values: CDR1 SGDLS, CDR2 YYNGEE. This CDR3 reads CASSVAGSFQNAEAFF. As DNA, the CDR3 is TGTGCCAGCAGCGTAGCTGGTAGCTTTCAGAACGCTGAAGCTTTCTTT.

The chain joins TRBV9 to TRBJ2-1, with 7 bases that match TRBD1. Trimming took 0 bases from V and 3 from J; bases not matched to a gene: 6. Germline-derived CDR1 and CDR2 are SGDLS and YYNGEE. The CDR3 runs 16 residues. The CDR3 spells CASSVALGGLYNEQFF. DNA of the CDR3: TGTGCCAGCAGCGTAGCCCTAGGGGGCCTCTACAATGAGCAGTTCTTC.

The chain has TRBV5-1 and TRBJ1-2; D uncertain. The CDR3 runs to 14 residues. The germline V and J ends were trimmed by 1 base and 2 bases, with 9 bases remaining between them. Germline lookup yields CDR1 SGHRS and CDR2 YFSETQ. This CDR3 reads CASSLSAENYGYTF. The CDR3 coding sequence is TGCGCCAGCAGCTTGTCCGCAGAAAACTATGGCTACACCTTC. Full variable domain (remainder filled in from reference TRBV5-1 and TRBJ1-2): KAGVTQTPRYLIKTRGQQVTLSCSPISGHRSVSWYQQTPGQGLQFLFEYFSETQRNKGNFPGRFSGRQFSNSRSEMNVSTLELGDSALYLCASSLSAENYGYTFGSGTRLTVV.

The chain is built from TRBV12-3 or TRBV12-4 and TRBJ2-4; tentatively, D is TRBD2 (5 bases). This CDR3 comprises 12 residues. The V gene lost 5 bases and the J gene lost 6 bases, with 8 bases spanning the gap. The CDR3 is CASSITRNIQYF. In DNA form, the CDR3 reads TGTGCCAGCAGTATAACTAGAAACATTCAGTACTTC.